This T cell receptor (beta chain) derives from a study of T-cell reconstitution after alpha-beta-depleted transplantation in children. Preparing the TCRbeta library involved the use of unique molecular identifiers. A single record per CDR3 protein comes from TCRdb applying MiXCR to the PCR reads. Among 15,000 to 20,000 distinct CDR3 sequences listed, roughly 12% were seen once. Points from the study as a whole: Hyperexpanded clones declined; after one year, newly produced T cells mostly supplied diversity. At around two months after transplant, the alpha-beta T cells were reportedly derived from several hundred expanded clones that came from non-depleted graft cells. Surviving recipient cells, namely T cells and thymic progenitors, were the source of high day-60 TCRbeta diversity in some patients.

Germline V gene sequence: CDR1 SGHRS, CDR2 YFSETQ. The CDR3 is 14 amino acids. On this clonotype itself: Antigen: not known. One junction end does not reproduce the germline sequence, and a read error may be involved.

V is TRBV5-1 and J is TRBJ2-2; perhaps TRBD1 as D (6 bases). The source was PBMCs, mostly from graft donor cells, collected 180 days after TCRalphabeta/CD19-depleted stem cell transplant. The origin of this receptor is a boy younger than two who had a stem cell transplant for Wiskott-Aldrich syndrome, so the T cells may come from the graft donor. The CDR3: CASSPQLGDTGELF. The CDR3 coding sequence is TGCGCCAGCAGCCCCCAGTTAGGGGACACCGGGGAGCTGTTT.